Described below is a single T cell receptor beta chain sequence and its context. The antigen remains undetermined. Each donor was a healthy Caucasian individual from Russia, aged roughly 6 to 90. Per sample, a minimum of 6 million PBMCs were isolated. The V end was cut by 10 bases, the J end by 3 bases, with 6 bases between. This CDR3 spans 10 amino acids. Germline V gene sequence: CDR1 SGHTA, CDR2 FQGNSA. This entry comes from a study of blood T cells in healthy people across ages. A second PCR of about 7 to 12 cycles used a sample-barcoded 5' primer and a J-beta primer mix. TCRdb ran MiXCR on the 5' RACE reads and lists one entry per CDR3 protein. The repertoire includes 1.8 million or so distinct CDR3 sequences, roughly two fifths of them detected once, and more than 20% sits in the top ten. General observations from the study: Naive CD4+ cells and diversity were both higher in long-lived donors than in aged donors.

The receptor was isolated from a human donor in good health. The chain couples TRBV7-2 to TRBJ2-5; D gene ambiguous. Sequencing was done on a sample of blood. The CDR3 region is CATLKETQYF. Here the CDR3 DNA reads TGTGCCACCCTAAAAGAGACCCAGTACTTC.